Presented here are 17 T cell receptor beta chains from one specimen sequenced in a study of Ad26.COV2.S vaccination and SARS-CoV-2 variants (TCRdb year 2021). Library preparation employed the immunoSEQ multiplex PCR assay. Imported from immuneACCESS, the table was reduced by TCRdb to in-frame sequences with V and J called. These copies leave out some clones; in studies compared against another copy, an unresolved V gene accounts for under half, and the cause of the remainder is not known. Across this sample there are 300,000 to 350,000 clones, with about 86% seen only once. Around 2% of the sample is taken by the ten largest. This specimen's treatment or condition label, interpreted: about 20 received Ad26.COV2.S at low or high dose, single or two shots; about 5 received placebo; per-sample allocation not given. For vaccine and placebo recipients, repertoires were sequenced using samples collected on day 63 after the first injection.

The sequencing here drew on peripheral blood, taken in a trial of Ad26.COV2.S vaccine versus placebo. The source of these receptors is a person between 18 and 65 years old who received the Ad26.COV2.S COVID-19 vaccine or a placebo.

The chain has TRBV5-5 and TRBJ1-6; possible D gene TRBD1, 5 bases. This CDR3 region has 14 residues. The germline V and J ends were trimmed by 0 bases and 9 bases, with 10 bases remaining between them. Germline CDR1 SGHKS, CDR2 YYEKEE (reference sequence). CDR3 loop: CASSLGDLGSPLHF. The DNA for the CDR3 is TGTGCCAGCAGCTTGGGGGACCTGGGTTCACCCCTCCACTTT.

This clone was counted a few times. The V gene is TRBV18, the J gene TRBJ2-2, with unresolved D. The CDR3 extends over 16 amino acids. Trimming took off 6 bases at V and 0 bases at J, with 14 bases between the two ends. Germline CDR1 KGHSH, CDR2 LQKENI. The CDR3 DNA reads TGTGCCAGCTCGCCCACCTGGAACACGAACACCGGGGAGCTGTTTTTT. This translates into CASSPTWNTNTGELFF.

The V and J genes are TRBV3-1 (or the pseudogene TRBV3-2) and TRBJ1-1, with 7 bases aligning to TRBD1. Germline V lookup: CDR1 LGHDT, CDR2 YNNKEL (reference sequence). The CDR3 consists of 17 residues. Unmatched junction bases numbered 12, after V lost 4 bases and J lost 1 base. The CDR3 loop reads CASSPRRGQLWNTEAFF. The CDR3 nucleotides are TGTGCCAGCAGCCCTCGAAGGGGGCAGTTGTGGAACACTGAAGCTTTCTTT.

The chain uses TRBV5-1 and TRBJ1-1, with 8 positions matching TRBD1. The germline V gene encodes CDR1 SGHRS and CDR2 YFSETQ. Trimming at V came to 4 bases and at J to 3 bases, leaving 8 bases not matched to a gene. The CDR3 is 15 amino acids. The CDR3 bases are TGCGCCAGCAGCGTGGACAGGGTATGGGACACTGAAGCTTTCTTT. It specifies CASSVDRVWDTEAFF. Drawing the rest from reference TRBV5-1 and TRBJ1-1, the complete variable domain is KAGVTQTPRYLIKTRGQQVTLSCSPISGHRSVSWYQQTPGQGLQFLFEYFSETQRNKGNFPGRFSGRQFSNSRSEMNVSTLELGDSALYLCASSVDRVWDTEAFFGQGTRLTVV.

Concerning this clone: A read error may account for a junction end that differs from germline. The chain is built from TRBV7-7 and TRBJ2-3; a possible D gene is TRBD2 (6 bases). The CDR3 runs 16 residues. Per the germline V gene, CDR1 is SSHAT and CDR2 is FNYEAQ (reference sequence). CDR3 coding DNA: TGTGCTAGCAGCTTAGGGAGGAACAGCCGCACAGATACGCAGTATTTT. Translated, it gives CASSLGRNSRTDTQYF.

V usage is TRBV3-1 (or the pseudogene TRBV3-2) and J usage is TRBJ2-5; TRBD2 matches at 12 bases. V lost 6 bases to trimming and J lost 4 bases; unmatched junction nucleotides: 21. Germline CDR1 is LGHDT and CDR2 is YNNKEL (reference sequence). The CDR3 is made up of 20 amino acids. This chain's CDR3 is CASRQRVRLGLAGWGETQYF. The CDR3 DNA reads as TGTGCCAGCAGGCAAAGGGTCAGGCTTGGACTAGCGGGGTGGGGAGAGACCCAGTACTTC.

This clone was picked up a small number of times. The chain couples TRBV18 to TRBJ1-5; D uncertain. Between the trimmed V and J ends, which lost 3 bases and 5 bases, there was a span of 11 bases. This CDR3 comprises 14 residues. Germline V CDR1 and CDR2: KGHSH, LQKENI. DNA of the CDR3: TGTGCCAGCTCACCGGCCGCCTCCTATCAGCCCCAGCATTTT. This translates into CASSPAASYQPQHF.

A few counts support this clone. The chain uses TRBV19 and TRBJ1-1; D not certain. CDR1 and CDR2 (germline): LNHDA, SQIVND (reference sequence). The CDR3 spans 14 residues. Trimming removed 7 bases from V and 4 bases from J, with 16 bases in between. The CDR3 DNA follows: TGTGCCAGTACCCTCCCGGGGAGAATCACTGAAGCTTTCTTT. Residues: CASTLPGRITEAFF.

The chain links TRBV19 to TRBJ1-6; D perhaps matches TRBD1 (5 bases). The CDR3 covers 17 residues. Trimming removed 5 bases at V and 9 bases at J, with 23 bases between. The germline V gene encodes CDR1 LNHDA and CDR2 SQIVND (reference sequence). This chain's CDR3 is CASSPLTGQGSGSPLHF. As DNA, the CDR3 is TGTGCCAGTAGTCCCCTCACGGGGCAGGGTAGTGGTTCACCCCTCCACTTT.

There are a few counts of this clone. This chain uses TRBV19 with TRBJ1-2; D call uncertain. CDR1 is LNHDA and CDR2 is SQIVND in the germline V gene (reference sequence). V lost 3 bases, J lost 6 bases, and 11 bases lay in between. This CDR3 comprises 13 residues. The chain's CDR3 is CASSIEGADGYTF. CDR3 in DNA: TGTGCCAGTAGTATCGAGGGAGCGGATGGCTACACCTTC.

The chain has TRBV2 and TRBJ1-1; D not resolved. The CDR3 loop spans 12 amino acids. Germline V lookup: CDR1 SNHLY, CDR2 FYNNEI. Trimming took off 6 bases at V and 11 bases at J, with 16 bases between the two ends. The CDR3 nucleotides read TGTGCCAGCAGCCTGGACGCCGGTGGGGCTTTCTTT. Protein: CASSLDAGGAFF.

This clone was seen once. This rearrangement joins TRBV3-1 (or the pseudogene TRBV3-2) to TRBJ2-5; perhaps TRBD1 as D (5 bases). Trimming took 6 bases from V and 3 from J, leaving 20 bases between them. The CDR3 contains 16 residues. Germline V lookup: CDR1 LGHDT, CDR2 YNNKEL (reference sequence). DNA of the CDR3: TGTGCCAGCAGACGTCGCGAAGGGGAACATAAAGAGACCCAGTACTTC. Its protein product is CASRRREGEHKETQYF.

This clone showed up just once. CDR3 in amino acids: CASRRDISTGELFF. CDR3 nucleotide sequence: TGTGCCAGCAGAAGGGATATCTCCACCGGGGAGCTGTTTTTT. The V and J genes are TRBV5-4 and TRBJ2-2; D call uncertain. Germline assignment: CDR1 SGHNT and CDR2 YYREEE (reference sequence). Between the trimmed V and J ends, which lost 5 bases and 4 bases, there was a span of 12 bases. The length of the CDR3 is 14 residues.

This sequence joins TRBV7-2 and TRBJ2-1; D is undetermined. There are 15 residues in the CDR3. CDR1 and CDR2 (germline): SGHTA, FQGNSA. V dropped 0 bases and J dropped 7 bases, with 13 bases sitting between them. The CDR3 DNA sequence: TGTGCCAGCAGCTTAGCGGGGTCGTACAAGAATGAGCAGTTCTTC. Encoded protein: CASSLAGSYKNEQFF.

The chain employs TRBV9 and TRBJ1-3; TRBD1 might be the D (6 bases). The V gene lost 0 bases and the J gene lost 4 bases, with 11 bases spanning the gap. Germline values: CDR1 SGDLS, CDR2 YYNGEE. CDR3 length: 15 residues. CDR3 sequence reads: CASSVGVGAGNTIYF. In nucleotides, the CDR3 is TGTGCCAGCAGCGTAGGGGTGGGGGCCGGAAACACCATATATTTT.

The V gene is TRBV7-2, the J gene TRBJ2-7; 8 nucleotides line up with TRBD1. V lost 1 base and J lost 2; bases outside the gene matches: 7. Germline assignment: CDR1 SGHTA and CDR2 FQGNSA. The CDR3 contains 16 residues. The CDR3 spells CASSLGQGIVTYEQYF. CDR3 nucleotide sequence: TGTGCCAGCAGCTTAGGACAGGGGATCGTAACCTACGAGCAGTACTTC. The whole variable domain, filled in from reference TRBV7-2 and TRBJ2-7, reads GAGVSQSPSNKVTEKGKDVELRCDPISGHTALYWYRQSLGQGLEFLIYFQGNSAPDKSGLPSDRFSAERTGGSVSTLTIQRTQQEDSAVYLCASSLGQGIVTYEQYFGPGTRLTVT.

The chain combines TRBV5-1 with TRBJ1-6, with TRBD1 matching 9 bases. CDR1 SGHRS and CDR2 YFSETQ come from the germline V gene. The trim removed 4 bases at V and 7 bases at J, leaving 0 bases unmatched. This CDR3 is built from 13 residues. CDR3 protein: CASSGTGNSPLHF. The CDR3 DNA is TGCGCCAGCAGCGGGACAGGGAATTCACCCCTCCACTTT. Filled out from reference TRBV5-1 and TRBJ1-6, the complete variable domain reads KAGVTQTPRYLIKTRGQQVTLSCSPISGHRSVSWYQQTPGQGLQFLFEYFSETQRNKGNFPGRFSGRQFSNSRSEMNVSTLELGDSALYLCASSGTGNSPLHFGNGTRLTVT.